This T cell receptor beta chain is from a study of blood T cell repertoires in COVID-19. Study details: The United States, Italy and Spain were the sources of the acute and convalescent COVID-19 samples. Nucleic acid was either cDNA or gDNA, and it came from T cells, B-cell-depleted T cells, or PBMCs.

The repertoire was sequenced with immunoSEQ multiplex PCR; TCRdb's copy has only in-frame clones and lacks some. The top ten clones hold about 2% of a sample with 300,000 to 350,000 clones, roughly 87% of them seen once. Germline values: CDR1 LNHNV, CDR2 YYDKDF (reference sequence). The CDR3 totals 19 residues. V lost 4 bases, J lost 11 bases, and 26 bases stayed unmatched. This TCR derives from a man younger than 30 with active or convalescent COVID-19. The sample taken for sequencing was peripheral blood. The rearrangement uses TRBV15 and TRBJ2-3, with 8 positions matching TRBD1. The CDR3 nucleotides are TGTGCCACCAGCACCTACATAATGCGGGACAGGAGGACACGGATGGTGCAGTATTTT. It translates to CATSTYIMRDRRTRMVQYF.